This paragraph reports one TCR beta chain. This entry is derived from a study of blood T cell repertoires in COVID-19. Study at large: Material from acute and convalescent COVID-19 was sourced from the United States, Italy and Spain. From T cells, B-cell-depleted T cells, or PBMCs came the material, which was cDNA or gDNA.

Per germline, CDR1 SNHLY and CDR2 FYNNEI. This CDR3 comprises 15 residues. The junction had 11 bases not matched to a gene; V was cut back by 5 bases and J by 7 bases. Authors' methods: Reference gene primer amplification gave estimated nucleated cell counts. TCRdb's copy holds only in-frame clones and misses some; the assay was immunoSEQ multiplex PCR. The V and J calls and the clone size are those of that table, but D and trimming were determined from the DNA. The repertoire consists of 470,000 or so clones, with roughly 89% occurring once and the leading ten covering roughly 4%. This TCR was sampled from a young woman with acute or convalescent COVID-19. The sample consisted of peripheral blood. This rearrangement joins TRBV2 to TRBJ2-1; 7 nucleotides agree with TRBD2. CDR3: CASSPGTTPRNEQFF. The CDR3 DNA is TGTGCCAGCAGTCCCGGGACTACCCCCCGGAATGAGCAGTTCTTC.